This TCR beta chain was sequenced during a study of cytomegalovirus exposure and HLA in healthy donors. Remarks on this clone: One junction end does not reproduce the germline sequence, and a read error may be involved.

This CDR3 has 15 amino acids. CDR1 and CDR2 (germline): SGHTA, FQGNSA. Primers: 60 Vbeta forward and 13 Jbeta reverse. TCRdb's table, derived via immunoSEQ multiplex PCR, lists solely in-frame clones and lacks some. The sample consists of around 130,000 clones, 80% of them appearing once. The chain recombines TRBV7-2 with TRBJ2-1; tentative D call: TRBD2 (7 bases). This TCR was sampled from a woman aged 40 to 50 in good health and CMV-seronegative. Sequences were obtained from PBMCs. The CDR3 nucleotides are TGTGCCAGCAGCTTAGCCCGCGGGGGCTACAATGAGCAGCTCTTC. This codes for CASSLARGGYNEQLF. Variable domain in full (rest from reference TRBV7-2 and TRBJ2-1): GAGVSQSPSNKVTEKGKDVELRCDPISGHTALYWYRQSLGQGLEFLIYFQGNSAPDKSGLPSDRFSAERTGGSVSTLTIQRTQQEDSAVYLCASSLARGGYNEQLFGPGTRLTVL.